This T cell receptor beta chain was identified in a study of blood T cell repertoires in COVID-19. Study in general: Researchers got acute and convalescent COVID-19 samples from the United States, Italy and Spain. Nucleic acid was either cDNA or gDNA, and it came from T cells, B-cell-depleted T cells, or PBMCs.

Per the original methods: Reference gene primer amplification in the assay estimated nucleated cell counts. The data were produced by immunoSEQ multiplex PCR, yet TCRdb's version contains in-frame clones alone and is incomplete. The D gene and trimming were derived from the DNA, and the V and J assignments and clone size from that table. In the table there are about 76,000 clones, roughly 80% of which are singletons. The germline V gene has CDR1 SNHLY and CDR2 FYNNEI. J gave up 8 bases and V 6 bases, and 8 bases lay outside the gene matches. The CDR3 length is 14 residues. Sequenced sample: peripheral blood. This TCR was recovered from an older woman with acute or convalescent COVID-19. The chain carries TRBV2 and TRBJ1-4; 8 bases agree with TRBD1. The chain's CDR3 is CASRNDRGEEKLFF. CDR3 sequence (DNA): TGTGCCAGCAGGAACGACAGGGGCGAGGAAAAACTGTTTTTT.